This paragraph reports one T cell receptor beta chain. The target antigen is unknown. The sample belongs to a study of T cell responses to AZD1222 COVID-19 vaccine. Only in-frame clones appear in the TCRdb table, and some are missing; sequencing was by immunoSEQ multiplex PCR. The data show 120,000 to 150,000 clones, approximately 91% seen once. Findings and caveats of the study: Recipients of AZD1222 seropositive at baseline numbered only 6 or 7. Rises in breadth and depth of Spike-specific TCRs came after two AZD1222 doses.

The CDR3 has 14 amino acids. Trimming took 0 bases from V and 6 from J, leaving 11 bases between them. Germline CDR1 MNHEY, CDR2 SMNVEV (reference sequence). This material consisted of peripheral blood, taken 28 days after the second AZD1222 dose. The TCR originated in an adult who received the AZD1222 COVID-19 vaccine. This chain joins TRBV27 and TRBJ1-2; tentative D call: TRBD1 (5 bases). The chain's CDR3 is CASSLSRVGDGYTF. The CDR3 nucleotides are TGTGCCAGCAGTTTATCGCGGGTAGGGGATGGCTACACCTTC.